Listed below are T cell receptor beta chains from one sample, sequenced in a study of CXCR3-negative and CXCR3-positive naive CD8 T cells. TCRdb re-called the 5' RACE reads and catalogs CDR3 proteins one per entry, DNA excluded. Its listing shows about 66,000 distinct CDR3 sequences. Sample: naive CXCR3- CD8+ T cells from blood. The receptor set was obtained from a human donor in good health. Some clones in this sample may be carry-over from other donors' samples. Each CDR3 is given with its conserved first and last residue.

V,J,CDR3
TRBV27,TRBJ2-1,CASSPFDEQAYNEQFF
TRBV20-1,TRBJ2-5,CSARDLFGTSGGLQETQYF
TRBV7-3,TRBJ2-7,CASSSSADSYEQYF
TRBV9,TRBJ1-2,CASSVTDREVYGYTF
TRBV29-1,TRBJ2-2,CSVATSLDRELFF
TRBV20-1,TRBJ1-1,CSARDTFLILGQGADTEAFF
TRBV12-3/TRBV12-4,TRBJ2-3,CASSLSTFGTDTQYF
TRBV11-2,TRBJ2-1,CASSFQAGNYNEQFF
TRBV9,TRBJ2-7,CASSANWQGNEQYF
TRBV27,TRBJ2-1,CASSLSASGISEQFF
TRBV12-3/TRBV12-4,TRBJ1-4,CASSLSAFVEKLFF
TRBV7-9,TRBJ2-7,CASSLDLASLSYEQYF
TRBV28,TRBJ1-1,CASSLLGRNTEAFF
TRBV6-2/TRBV6-3,TRBJ2-7,CASSSTVWRDRGYEQYF
TRBV14,TRBJ2-7,CASSQKPLALAGVSYEQYF
TRBV29-1,TRBJ2-5,CSVEGRTAKQETQYF
TRBV29-1,TRBJ1-1,CSVGPTEWLTEAFF
TRBV20-1,TRBJ2-5,CGGTSGESAQETQYF
TRBV7-9,TRBJ2-3,CASSSSQAGGRTDTQYF
TRBV20-1,TRBJ1-6,CSARGDRENSPLHF
TRBV10-3,TRBJ2-7,CAISESEDGSSYEQYF
TRBV29-1,TRBJ2-7,CSVDGLAGGVYEQYF
TRBV4-2,TRBJ2-7,CASSQDTSSEQYF
TRBV3-1,TRBJ2-1,CASSPHKTGFNEQFF
TRBV25-1,TRBJ2-7,CASSEGSSYEQYF
TRBV29-1,TRBJ1-2,CSVDSWTESYGYTF
TRBV9,TRBJ2-7,CASSPYSGSYEQYF
TRBV7-3,TRBJ1-3,CASSEVGTGNTIYF
TRBV29-1,TRBJ2-5,CSVESSGGSETQYF
TRBV7-9,TRBJ1-1,CASSLMERGLGTEAFF
TRBV7-9,TRBJ2-7,CASSAGTGEYFEQYF
TRBV4-3,TRBJ2-1,CASSQQKWGYSYNEQFF
TRBV6-5,TRBJ1-1,CASSYLGGASTEAFF
TRBV5-4,TRBJ2-6,CASSGRGLGANVLTF
TRBV29-1,TRBJ2-7,CSVRDRVSEQYF
TRBV7-9,TRBJ2-7,CASRPRGLRSYEQYF
TRBV29-1,TRBJ1-1,CSVDPGQVPGLNTEAFF
TRBV29-1,TRBJ2-1,CSVEGQTGSDEQFF
TRBV6-2/TRBV6-3,TRBJ2-1,CASTLTSGGADEQFF
TRBV25-1,TRBJ2-1,CASSGALSGGAGDLNEQFF